The rows below give T cell receptor beta chains drawn from one sample of a study of spatial heterogeneity in lung cancer. TCRdb ran MiXCR on the 5' RACE reads and lists one entry per CDR3 protein. The sample includes about 85,000 distinct CDR3 sequences, approximately 18% seen only once; the top ten take 5% to 7.5%. The sample here was PBMCs, taken at surgery. The receptors derive from a male donor with early-stage non-small cell lung cancer. CDR3s include the opening cysteine and the closing phenylalanine or tryptophan. The D gene is left open where the match is weak. A row's size may be missing; if present it is once, few, many or a size class.

clone_size j_call v_call d_call cdr3_nt cdr3_aa
few TRBJ2-5 TRBV12-3/TRBV12-4 TRBD2 TGTGCCAGCAGGTTCTTAGCGGGAGCGGGAGAGACCCAGTACTTC CASRFLAGAGETQYF
NA TRBJ2-5 TRBV10-3 NA TGTGCCAGCGGAACCGGCAGGATCCAAGAGACCCAGTACTTC CASGTGRIQETQYF
few TRBJ1-5 TRBV27 NA TGTGCCAGCAGTAGTTCTGGGAGGATGGATCAGCCCCAGCATTTT CASSSSGRMDQPQHF
NA TRBJ2-1 TRBV11-1 NA TGTGCCAGCAGCAGTGCAGGGGGGAAGAATGAGCAGTTCTTC CASSSAGGKNEQFF
NA TRBJ2-5 TRBV28 NA TGTGCCAGCAGTTTGCCCAGGGCAGGGAGTAGAAAGACCCAGTACTTC CASSLPRAGSRKTQYF
NA TRBJ1-1 TRBV18 NA TGTGCCAGCTCACCAGGGCTTGGGAACACTGAAGCTTTCTTT CASSPGLGNTEAFF
NA TRBJ2-1 TRBV10-3 TRBD1 TGTGCCAACCGGGACAGGAGCTCCTACAATGAGCAGTTCTTC CANRDRSSYNEQFF
many TRBJ2-2 TRBV4-1 NA TGCGCCAGCACCCCCTATAGGGGCACCGGGGAGCTGTTTTTT CASTPYRGTGELFF
NA TRBJ2-7 TRBV14 NA TGTGCCAGCCGCCAAGTAGGCTATGACTACGAGCAGTACTTC CASRQVGYDYEQYF
NA TRBJ1-1 TRBV5-6 NA TGTGCCAGCAGCTTGGGAGCTCGGGCTTTCTTT CASSLGARAFF
few TRBJ2-2 TRBV24-1 TRBD2 TGTGCCACCTCAGCCGGCGGGAGGGAAACCGGGGAGCTGTTTTTT CATSAGGRETGELFF
few TRBJ2-5 TRBV2 TRBD2 TGTGCCAGCAACGAGCGGGAGGAAGAGACCCAGTACTTC CASNEREEETQYF
NA TRBJ2-4 TRBV4-1 NA TGCGCCAGCAGCCAAGATATGGACAGCTTCAAAAACATTCAGTACTTC CASSQDMDSFKNIQYF
many TRBJ1-1 TRBV7-9 NA TGTGCCAGCAGCTTACTGCCTGAAAACACTGAAGCTTTCTTT CASSLLPENTEAFF
NA TRBJ2-7 TRBV28 TRBD2 TGTGCCAGCAGCGGAGGGACTAGCTTCTACGAGCAGTACTTC CASSGGTSFYEQYF
NA TRBJ2-4 TRBV27 NA TGTGCCAGCAGTTTATCAGGGAGTCAAAACATTCAGTACTTC CASSLSGSQNIQYF
NA TRBJ2-3 TRBV28 TRBD1 TGTGCCAGCAACGACCCCGGACAGGGGGCATCAGTTACGCAGTATTTT CASNDPGQGASVTQYF